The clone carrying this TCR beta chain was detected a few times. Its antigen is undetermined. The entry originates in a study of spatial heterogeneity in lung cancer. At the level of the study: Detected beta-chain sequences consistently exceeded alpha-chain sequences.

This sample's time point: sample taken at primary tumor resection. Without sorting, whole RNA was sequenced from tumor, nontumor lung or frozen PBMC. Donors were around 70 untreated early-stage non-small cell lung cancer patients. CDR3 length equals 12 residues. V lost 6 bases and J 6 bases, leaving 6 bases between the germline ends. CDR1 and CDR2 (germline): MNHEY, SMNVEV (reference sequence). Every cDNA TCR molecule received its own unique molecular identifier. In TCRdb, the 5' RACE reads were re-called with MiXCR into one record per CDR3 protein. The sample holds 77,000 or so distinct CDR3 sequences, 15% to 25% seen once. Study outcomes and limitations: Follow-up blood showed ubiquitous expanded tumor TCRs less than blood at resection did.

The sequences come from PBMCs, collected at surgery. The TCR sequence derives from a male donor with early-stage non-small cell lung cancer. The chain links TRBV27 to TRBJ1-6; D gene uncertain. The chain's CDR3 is CASRLSNSPLHF. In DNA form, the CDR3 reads TGTGCCAGCAGGCTTTCTAATTCACCCCTCCACTTT.